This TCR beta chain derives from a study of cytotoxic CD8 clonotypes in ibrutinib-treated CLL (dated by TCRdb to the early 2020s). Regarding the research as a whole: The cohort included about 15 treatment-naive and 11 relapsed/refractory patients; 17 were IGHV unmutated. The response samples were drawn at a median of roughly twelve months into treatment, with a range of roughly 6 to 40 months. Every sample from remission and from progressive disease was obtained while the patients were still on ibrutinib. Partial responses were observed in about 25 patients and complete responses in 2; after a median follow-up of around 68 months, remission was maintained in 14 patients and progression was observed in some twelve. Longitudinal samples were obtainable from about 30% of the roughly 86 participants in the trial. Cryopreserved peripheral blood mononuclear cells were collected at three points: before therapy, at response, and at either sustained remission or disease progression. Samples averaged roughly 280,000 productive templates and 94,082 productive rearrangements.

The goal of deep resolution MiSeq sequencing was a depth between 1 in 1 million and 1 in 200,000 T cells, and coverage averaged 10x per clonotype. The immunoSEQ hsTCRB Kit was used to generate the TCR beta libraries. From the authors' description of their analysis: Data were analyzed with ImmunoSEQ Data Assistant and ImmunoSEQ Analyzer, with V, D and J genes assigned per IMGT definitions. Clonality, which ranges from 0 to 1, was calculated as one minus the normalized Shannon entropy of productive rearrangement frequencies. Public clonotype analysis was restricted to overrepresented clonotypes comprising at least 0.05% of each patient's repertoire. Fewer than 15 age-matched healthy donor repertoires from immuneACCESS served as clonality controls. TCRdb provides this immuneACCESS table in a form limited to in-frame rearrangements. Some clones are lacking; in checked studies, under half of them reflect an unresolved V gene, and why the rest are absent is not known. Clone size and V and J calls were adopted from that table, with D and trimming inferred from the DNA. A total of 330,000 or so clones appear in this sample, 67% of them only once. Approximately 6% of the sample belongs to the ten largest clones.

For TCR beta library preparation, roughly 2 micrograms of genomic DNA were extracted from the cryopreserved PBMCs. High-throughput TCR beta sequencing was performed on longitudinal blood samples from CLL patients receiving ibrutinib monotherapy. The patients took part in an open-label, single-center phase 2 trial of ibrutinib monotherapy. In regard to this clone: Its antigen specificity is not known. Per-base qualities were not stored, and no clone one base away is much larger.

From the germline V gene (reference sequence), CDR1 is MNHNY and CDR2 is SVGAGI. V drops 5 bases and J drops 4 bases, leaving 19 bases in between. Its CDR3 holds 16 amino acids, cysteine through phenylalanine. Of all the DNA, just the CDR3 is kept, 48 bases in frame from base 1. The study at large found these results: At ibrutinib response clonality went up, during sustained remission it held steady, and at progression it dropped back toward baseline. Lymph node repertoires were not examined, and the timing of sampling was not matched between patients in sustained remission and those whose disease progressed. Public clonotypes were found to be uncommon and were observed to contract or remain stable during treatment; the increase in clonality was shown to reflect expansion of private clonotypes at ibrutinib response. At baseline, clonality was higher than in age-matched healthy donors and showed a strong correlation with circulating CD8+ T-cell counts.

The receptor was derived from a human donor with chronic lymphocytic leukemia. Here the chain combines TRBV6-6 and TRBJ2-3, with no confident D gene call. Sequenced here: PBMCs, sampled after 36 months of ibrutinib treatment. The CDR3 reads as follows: CASSALFLVNSDTQYF. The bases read TGTGCCAGCAGTGCCTTATTCTTGGTTAATTCAGATACGCAGTATTTT.